This is a list of T cell receptor beta chains from one sample in a study of technical replicates of blood from a handful of donors. Repertoires were generated with immunoSEQ multiplex PCR, while TCRdb's copy carries only in-frame clones and drops some. The sample carries 70,000 to 95,000 clones, approximately 97% recorded once. The sequenced material came from T cells isolated from PBMCs. All receptors derive from a human donor in good health. Each CDR3 is given with its conserved first and last residue. Fields, in order: clone size, V gene, D gene, J gene, CDR3 DNA, CDR3 protein. A D gene is named only where the DNA matches it firmly. Clone size, where shown, is once, few, many, or a class for clones that have expanded.

clone_size: once
v_call: TRBV7-3
d_call: TRBD1
j_call: TRBJ1-1
cdr3_nt: TGTGCCAGCAGCCCCACAGGGGGGTTAGGCACTGAAGCTTTCTTT
cdr3_aa: CASSPTGGLGTEAFF

clone_size: .
v_call: TRBV2
d_call: .
j_call: TRBJ1-1
cdr3_nt: TGTGCCAGCAGTCAAACCAGGGAAACTGAAGCTTTCTTT
cdr3_aa: CASSQTRETEAFF

clone_size: .
v_call: TRBV5-6
d_call: .
j_call: TRBJ1-2
cdr3_nt: TGTGCCAGCAGCCCCGGGGAATACTATGGCTACACCTTC
cdr3_aa: CASSPGEYYGYTF

clone_size: once
v_call: TRBV7-6
d_call: .
j_call: TRBJ2-2
cdr3_nt: TGTGCCAGCAGCTTTACGAGGGCCGGGGAGCTGTTTTTT
cdr3_aa: CASSFTRAGELFF

clone_size: once
v_call: TRBV30
d_call: TRBD2
j_call: TRBJ2-3
cdr3_nt: TGTGCCTTAGCGGGAGTAACAGATACGCAGTATTTT
cdr3_aa: CALAGVTDTQYF

clone_size: .
v_call: TRBV30
d_call: TRBD1
j_call: TRBJ2-7
cdr3_nt: TGTGCCTGGAACCGATGGGACAGGCCTACCTACGAGCAGTACTTC
cdr3_aa: CAWNRWDRPTYEQYF

clone_size: .
v_call: TRBV7-2
d_call: .
j_call: TRBJ2-1
cdr3_nt: TGTGCCAGCAGCTCGAACTCCAACTCCTATAATGAGCAGTTCTTC
cdr3_aa: CASSSNSNSYNEQFF

clone_size: .
v_call: TRBV5-5
d_call: TRBD1
j_call: TRBJ1-4
cdr3_nt: TGTGCCAGCAGCTTGATCATCGGACAGGGGGCTAATGAAAAACTGTTTTTT
cdr3_aa: CASSLIIGQGANEKLFF

clone_size: .
v_call: TRBV27
d_call: .
j_call: TRBJ2-7
cdr3_nt: TGTGCCAGCAGTTTCGGGGCTAGCGACTACGAGCAGTACTTC
cdr3_aa: CASSFGASDYEQYF

clone_size: once
v_call: TRBV2
d_call: .
j_call: TRBJ2-1
cdr3_nt: TGTGCCAGCAGACTAAGCTCCTACAATGAGCAGTTCTTC
cdr3_aa: CASRLSSYNEQFF

clone_size: .
v_call: TRBV6-1
d_call: .
j_call: TRBJ1-1
cdr3_nt: TGTGCCAGCAGTGAACTGGGGGGAGGGACTGAAGCTTTCTTT
cdr3_aa: CASSELGGGTEAFF

clone_size: .
v_call: TRBV11-2
d_call: TRBD2
j_call: TRBJ2-7
cdr3_nt: TGTGCCAGCAGCTTAGAAGCGGGAGGAGCCTACGAGCAGTACTTC
cdr3_aa: CASSLEAGGAYEQYF

clone_size: .
v_call: TRBV6-5
d_call: .
j_call: TRBJ2-2
cdr3_nt: TGTGCCAGCACCGAGCGCAGTACCGGGGAGCTGTTTTTT
cdr3_aa: CASTERSTGELFF

clone_size: .
v_call: TRBV5-6
d_call: TRBD1
j_call: TRBJ2-5
cdr3_nt: TGTGCCAGCACCCGACAGGGTAGGGAGACCCAGTACTTC
cdr3_aa: CASTRQGRETQYF

clone_size: .
v_call: TRBV6-4
d_call: .
j_call: TRBJ2-1
cdr3_nt: TGTGCCAGCAGTGACCGAGGCGAGAGCTCCTACAATGAGCAGTTCTTC
cdr3_aa: CASSDRGESSYNEQFF

clone_size: .
v_call: TRBV7-9
d_call: .
j_call: TRBJ2-2
cdr3_nt: TGTGCCAGCAGCTTAGCGTACAGTGCCGTCGGGGAGCTGTTTTTT
cdr3_aa: CASSLAYSAVGELFF

clone_size: once
v_call: TRBV6-1
d_call: .
j_call: TRBJ1-5
cdr3_nt: TGTGCCAGCAGCCGTTTTGGGCTTCAGCCCCAGCATTTT
cdr3_aa: CASSRFGLQPQHF

clone_size: .
v_call: TRBV27
d_call: .
j_call: TRBJ1-5
cdr3_nt: TGTGCCAGCAGTTCTATGGGACACCCATTAGAAAATCAGCCCCAGCATTTT
cdr3_aa: CASSSMGHPLENQPQHF

clone_size: .
v_call: TRBV27
d_call: .
j_call: TRBJ2-7
cdr3_nt: TGTGCCAGCAGTTTATCCAGGTTGTCCTACGAGCAGTACTTC
cdr3_aa: CASSLSRLSYEQYF

clone_size: .
v_call: TRBV19
d_call: TRBD1
j_call: TRBJ1-1
cdr3_nt: TGTGCCAGTAGTGAGGCAGGGGGAGAAGCTTTCTTT
cdr3_aa: CASSEAGGEAFF

clone_size: .
v_call: TRBV6-5
d_call: .
j_call: TRBJ1-3
cdr3_nt: TGTGCCAGTCAGGAGGCCGGAAACACCATATATTTT
cdr3_aa: CASQEAGNTIYF

clone_size: .
v_call: TRBV2
d_call: .
j_call: TRBJ2-7
cdr3_nt: TGTGCCAGCAGGACTAGTTTCTACGAGCAGTACTTC
cdr3_aa: CASRTSFYEQYF

clone_size: .
v_call: TRBV7-8
d_call: TRBD2
j_call: TRBJ2-7
cdr3_nt: TGTGCCAGCAGCTTACCGGGACTAGCGTCTAACGAGCAGTACTTC
cdr3_aa: CASSLPGLASNEQYF